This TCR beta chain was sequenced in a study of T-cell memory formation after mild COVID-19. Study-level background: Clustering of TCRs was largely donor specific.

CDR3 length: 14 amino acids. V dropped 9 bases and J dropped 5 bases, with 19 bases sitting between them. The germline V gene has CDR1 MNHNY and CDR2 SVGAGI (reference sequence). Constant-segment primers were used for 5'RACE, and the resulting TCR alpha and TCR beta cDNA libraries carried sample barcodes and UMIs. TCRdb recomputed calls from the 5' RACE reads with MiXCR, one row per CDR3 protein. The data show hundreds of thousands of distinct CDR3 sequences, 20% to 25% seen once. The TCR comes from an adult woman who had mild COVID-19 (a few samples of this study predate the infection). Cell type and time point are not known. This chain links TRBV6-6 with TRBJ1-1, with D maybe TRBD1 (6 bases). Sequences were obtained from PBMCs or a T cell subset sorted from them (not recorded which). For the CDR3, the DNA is TGTGCCAGTGAGACAGCTCCCCAGGGGACTGAAGCTTTCTTT. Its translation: CASETAPQGTEAFF.